Listed below are T cell receptor beta chains from one sample, sequenced in a study of cytomegalovirus exposure and HLA in healthy donors. Only in-frame clones appear in the TCRdb table, and some are missing; sequencing was by immunoSEQ multiplex PCR. This sample has some 110,000 clones, with around 80% found just once. The material sequenced was PBMCs. All receptors come from a male donor in good health and CMV-seronegative. CDR3s include the opening cysteine and the closing phenylalanine or tryptophan. D genes are given only for firm matches. Clone size is not always given. Where it is, it says once, few, many or a class for expanded clones.

TRBV7-3	TRBJ2-1	NA	TRBD2	TGTGCCAGCAGCTCCGGACTAGCGCAAGATGAGCAGTTCTTC	CASSSGLAQDEQFF
TRBV28	TRBJ2-2	NA	NA	TGTGCGTCAGGGAACACCGGGGAGCTGTTTTTT	CASGNTGELFF
TRBV7-2	TRBJ2-2	NA	TRBD2	TGTGCCAGCAGCTTGCTCAGCGGGAGGGCGGGGGAGCTGTTTTTT	CASSLLSGRAGELFF
TRBV21-1	TRBJ1-2	NA	NA	TGTGCCAGCAGCAAAGGCTGGGAGACAGGGCGAGGTCGCTATGGCTACACCTTC	CASSKGWETGRGRYGYTF
TRBV2	TRBJ1-3	NA	NA	TGTGCCAGCAGCCTGGCGGCCGCCATATATTTT	CASSLAAAIYF
TRBV5-1	TRBJ1-4	NA	TRBD1	TGCGCCAGCAGCGCCGGGACAGGGGCCTCGGTTGGTAATGAAAAACTGTTTTTT	CASSAGTGASVGNEKLFF
TRBV9	TRBJ2-2	NA	NA	TGTGCCAGCAGCGCCCCGGACAAGCTAGGACGAACCGGGGAGCTGTTTTTT	CASSAPDKLGRTGELFF
TRBV19	TRBJ2-7	NA	TRBD2	TGTGCCAGTAGTAGGGGTACTAGCGTGAGAGGGTACGAGCAGTACTTC	CASSRGTSVRGYEQYF
TRBV7-2	TRBJ1-1	few	TRBD1	TGTGCCAGCAGCCGCCTCGGACAGGGCGAAACTGAAGCTTTCTTT	CASSRLGQGETEAFF
TRBV18	TRBJ2-2	NA	TRBD1	TGTGCCAGCTCACCATACGTGGGACAGGATGAGTCCCCGAACACCGGGGAGCTGTTTTTT	CASSPYVGQDESPNTGELFF
TRBV6-1	TRBJ1-4	few	NA	TGTGCCAGCACGAGCTCCGGGACTGTTGAAAAACTGTTTTTT	CASTSSGTVEKLFF
TRBV6-1	TRBJ1-1	few	NA	TGTGCCACCCTCTGGGGACAGAACACTGAAGCTTTCTTT	CATLWGQNTEAFF
TRBV5-6	TRBJ1-6	NA	NA	TGTGCCAGCAGCTTGGGCGGTGCCAATTCACCCCTCCACTTT	CASSLGGANSPLHF
TRBV10-3	TRBJ2-7	once	TRBD2	TGTGCCATCAGTGAGGGACTAGCGGGAGGTAACTCCTACGAGCAGTACTTC	CAISEGLAGGNSYEQYF
TRBV19	TRBJ2-7	NA	NA	TGTGCCAGTAGTATTTCGGGGTTTACCTACGAGCAGTACTTC	CASSISGFTYEQYF
TRBV29-1	TRBJ1-1	NA	NA	TGCAGCGTTGCCTCGAACACTGAAGCTTTCTTT	CSVASNTEAFF
TRBV9	TRBJ2-3	NA	TRBD2	TGTGCCAGCACCCTGGGTAGCGGGCATACAGATACGCAGTATTTT	CASTLGSGHTDTQYF
TRBV7-9	TRBJ1-1	NA	TRBD1	TGTGCCATATCATTAGTGGACAGGGGGTCGACTGAATCTTTCTTT	CAISLVDRGSTESFF
TRBV5-6	TRBJ1-6	NA	TRBD1	TGTGCCAGCAGCTGGACAGGGGGTAATTCACCCCTCCACTTT	CASSWTGGNSPLHF
TRBV5-1	TRBJ2-3	NA	NA	TGCGCCAGCAGCTTGGCACAGGGCACAGATACGCAGTATTTT	CASSLAQGTDTQYF
TRBV9	TRBJ1-2	NA	TRBD1	TGTGCCAGCAGCGGGACAGGGGTTCGAGGCTACACCTTC	CASSGTGVRGYTF
TRBV10-3	TRBJ2-7	NA	TRBD1	TGTGCCATCGACTCCGGGACAGGGAACGAGCAGTACTTC	CAIDSGTGNEQYF
TRBV18	TRBJ2-7	NA	TRBD2	TGTGCCAGCTCACCGTCCGGGACTAGCGGATCCTACGAGCAGTACTTC	CASSPSGTSGSYEQYF
TRBV4-1	TRBJ1-5	NA	TRBD1	TGCGCCAGCAGGGACCCCCAGGGGGGCGCAGGTCAGCCCCAGCATTTT	CASRDPQGGAGQPQHF
TRBV27	TRBJ2-7	NA	TRBD1	TGTGCCAGCAATAGCGGGACAGGGGGGTCCGAGCAGTACTTC	CASNSGTGGSEQYF
TRBV28	TRBJ2-1	many	TRBD2	TGTGCCAGCAGTGCGGGACTAGCGGGAGGGCCATGGTCATACAATGAGCAGTTCTTC	CASSAGLAGGPWSYNEQFF
TRBV4-1	TRBJ2-2	NA	NA	TGCGCCAGCAGCCAGCGCTTGCTGGCGGCAGACACCGGGGAGCTGTTTTTT	CASSQRLLAADTGELFF
TRBV28	TRBJ1-1	NA	NA	TGTGCCAGCAGTGGTCGGGGGGACTGGGGCACTGAAGCTTTCTTT	CASSGRGDWGTEAFF
TRBV5-6	TRBJ2-5	NA	NA	TGTGCCAGCAGTCGGGGGGCGGGAGTCCCAGAGACCCAGTACTTC	CASSRGAGVPETQYF
TRBV28	TRBJ2-5	NA	TRBD1	TGTGCCAGCAGGCATGACAGGGGTCTTCTAGAGACCCAGTACTTC	CASRHDRGLLETQYF
TRBV11-2	TRBJ2-5	NA	TRBD1	TGTGCCAGCAGCTTATCACAGGGGGCTGAGACCCAGTACTTC	CASSLSQGAETQYF
TRBV11-2	TRBJ2-1	NA	NA	TGTGCCAGCAGCATAGCGGGACAGATCCTCTACAATGAGCAGTTCTTC	CASSIAGQILYNEQFF
TRBV5-1	TRBJ2-3	NA	NA	TGCGCCAGCAGCTACAGTCTTGGCACAGATACGCAGTATTTT	CASSYSLGTDTQYF
TRBV7-8	TRBJ2-7	few	TRBD1	TGTGCCAGCAGCTCCACAGGGGCGTTTGGGCAGTACTTC	CASSSTGAFGQYF
TRBV30	TRBJ2-7	NA	TRBD1	TGTGCCTGGAGTGTAGGGACAGGGACCTACGAGCAGTACTTC	CAWSVGTGTYEQYF
TRBV19	TRBJ1-6	NA	NA	TGTGCCAGTAGTATGGGCAGTCGCTCCTATAATTCACCCCTCCACTTT	CASSMGSRSYNSPLHF
TRBV5-1	TRBJ2-3	NA	TRBD1	TGCGCCAGCAAAAACCCCCAGGGGGCTGGAGATACGCAGTATTTT	CASKNPQGAGDTQYF
TRBV10-2	TRBJ1-2	NA	NA	TGCGCCAGCAGTGAGTCGTTGTCATCGGGTGCGAAAGGCTACACCTTC	CASSESLSSGAKGYTF
TRBV5-6	TRBJ1-4	NA	TRBD1	TGTGCCAGCAGCACTGGCCACAGGGGAGCTAATGAAAAACTGTTTTTT	CASSTGHRGANEKLFF
TRBV5-4	TRBJ2-7	NA	TRBD1	TGTGCCAGCAGCTTGGATGGGACAGGGACCCACGAGCAGTACTTC	CASSLDGTGTHEQYF
TRBV28	TRBJ1-6	once	NA	TGTGCCAGCAGTCTTCACCAGGGCGATAATTCACCCCTCCACTTT	CASSLHQGDNSPLHF
TRBV7-2	TRBJ2-7	NA	NA	TGTGCCAGCAGCTTACATGGGCGGGCGGGCTCCTACGAGCAGTACTTC	CASSLHGRAGSYEQYF
TRBV7-9	TRBJ2-2	NA	TRBD1	TGTGCCAGCAGCTCCCGGGACAGGGGAATCTACACCGGGGAGCTGTTTTTT	CASSSRDRGIYTGELFF
TRBV13	TRBJ2-4	NA	NA	TGTGCCAGCACACGTCTCGGGGAGTTGGAAGCCAAAAACATTCAGTACTTC	CASTRLGELEAKNIQYF
TRBV27	TRBJ1-2	few	TRBD1	TGTGCCAGCAGGGGGACAGACCACTATGGCTACACCTTC	CASRGTDHYGYTF
TRBV4-2	TRBJ1-3	NA	NA	TGTGCCAGCACCCTCACAGGGCCCGGAAACACCATATATTTT	CASTLTGPGNTIYF
TRBV28	TRBJ2-7	once	TRBD1	TGTGCAATACTGACAGGGGTCGGAGCCGAGCAGTACTTC	CAILTGVGAEQYF
TRBV6-1	TRBJ2-7	few	TRBD1	TGTGCCACCGTACGCAGGGGGTACTACGAGCAGTACTTC	CATVRRGYYEQYF